This paragraph covers one T cell receptor (beta chain) sequence. This record belongs to a study of technical replicates of blood from several donors. Some clones are missing from TCRdb's copy, which holds only in-frame ones; the method was immunoSEQ multiplex PCR. In the table there are approximately 89,000 clones, approximately 93% of which are singletons. The sequencing input was T cells isolated from PBMCs. The clonotype comes from a human donor in good health.

This CDR3 reads CASSFIRGLAGKKYRANTGELFF. In nucleotides, the CDR3 is TGTGCCAGCAGTTTTATTCGGGGACTAGCGGGAAAAAAATACCGCGCGAACACCGGGGAGCTGTTTTTT. The chain links TRBV28 to TRBJ2-2, with 13 bases identical to TRBD2. V trimming: 3 bases; J trimming: 0 bases; junction bases outside the gene matches: 19. The CDR3 covers 23 residues. CDR1 is MDHEN, CDR2 SYDVKM, per germline. Full variable domain (missing parts from reference TRBV28 and TRBJ2-2): DVKVTQSSRYLVKRTGEKVFLECVQDMDHENMFWYRQDPGLGLRLIYFSYDVKMKEKGDIPEGYSVSREKKERFSLILESASTNQTSMYLCASSFIRGLAGKKYRANTGELFFGEGSRLTVL.